The 25 T cell receptor beta chains reported below all come from one sample, sequenced in a study of response to subunit inactivated influenza vaccine. TCRdb redid the calling of the RT-PCR reads with MiXCR, one entry per CDR3 protein. The data show about 500,000 distinct CDR3 sequences, around 7.9% seen once. The source was PBMCs from blood, collected less than 25 months after vaccination. The receptors here all came from a man aged 45-69 years who received an inactivated influenza vaccine.

This clonotype was observed a few times. This chain joins TRBV24-1 and TRBJ1-2, with D possibly matching TRBD1 (5 bases). CDR1 is KGHDR, CDR2 SFDVKD, per germline. This CDR3 is 13 amino acids long. V lost 5 bases, J lost 4 bases, and 10 bases lay in between. DNA of the CDR3: TGTGCCACCAGTGCCGGGACGCTCTATGGCTACACCTTC. It codes for CATSAGTLYGYTF.

A few counts support this clonotype. This rearrangement joins TRBV12-3 or TRBV12-4 to TRBJ1-1; D might be TRBD1 (6 bases). The CDR3 totals 13 residues. The V end lost 7 bases, the J end lost 5 bases, and 14 bases lay between the germline ends. CDR3 sequence: CASTQGPGTEAFF. The CDR3, as DNA: TGTGCCAGCACCCAGGGGCCTGGTACTGAAGCTTTCTTT.

This clonotype showed up just a few times. This chain links TRBV4-1 with TRBJ2-7; the match to TRBD1 covers 8 bases. V gave up 4 bases and J gave up 0 bases; unmatched junction bases: 23. The CDR3 covers 21 residues. CDR1 MGHRA and CDR2 YSYEKL come from the germline V gene. The CDR3 spells CASSPRPQPPKQGVSSYEQYF. The DNA for the CDR3 is TGCGCCAGCAGCCCAAGACCTCAACCCCCAAAACAGGGGGTCAGCTCCTACGAGCAGTACTTC.

This chain joins TRBV6-6 and TRBJ1-1; D is perhaps TRBD1 (6 bases). CDR3 length equals 13 residues. CDR1 and CDR2 from the germline V gene are MNHNY and SVGAGI (reference sequence). The V and J ends lost 5 bases and 7 bases respectively, with 14 bases between them. CDR3 nucleotides: TGTGCCAGCAGTCAAACTACAGGGATTGAAGCTTTCTTT. It yields the protein CASSQTTGIEAFF.

This clonotype was found many times. The rearrangement uses TRBV2 and TRBJ2-5; 8 bases agree with TRBD1. The germline V gene has CDR1 SNHLY and CDR2 FYNNEI. J lost 5 bases, V lost 7 bases, and 9 bases had no gene match. CDR3 length equals 14 residues. CDR3 in DNA: TGTGCCAGCACGACAAACAGGGGGATGGAGACCCAGTACTTC. The encoded protein is CASTTNRGMETQYF.

The sample holds many counts of this clonotype. The chain employs TRBV2 and TRBJ2-2; D is unclear. The germline CDR1 and CDR2 sequences are SNHLY and FYNNEI. With 5 bases removed from V and 4 bases from J, the gap between germline ends came to 8 bases. The CDR3 runs to 13 residues. The CDR3 DNA follows: TGTGCCAGCAGTCTGCCCCTCACCGGGGAGCTGTTTTTT. Residues: CASSLPLTGELFF.

This clonotype was seen a few times. This sequence joins TRBV20-1 and TRBJ2-3; TRBD2 aligns across 14 bases. This CDR3 contains 17 residues. The V segment lost 1 base and the J segment 1 base; nucleotides outside the gene matches: 4. CDR1 and CDR2 (germline): DFQATT, SNEGSKA (reference sequence). Written as DNA, the CDR3 is TGCAGTGCTAGAGCTTCGGGACTAGCGGGGGGCACAGATACGCAGTATTTT. The encoded protein is CSARASGLAGGTDTQYF.

This clonotype was counted a few times. The V and J genes are TRBV18 and TRBJ2-5, with D uncertain. The CDR3 extends over 17 amino acids. Germline assignment: CDR1 KGHSH and CDR2 LQKENI. V shed 3 bases and J shed 2 bases, with 19 bases lying between them. The CDR3 here is CASSPTGPANLQETQYF. The CDR3 nucleotides are TGTGCCAGCTCACCCACGGGTCCGGCAAACCTTCAAGAGACCCAGTACTTC. Filled out from reference TRBV18 and TRBJ2-5, the complete variable domain reads NAGVMQNPRHLVRRRGQEARLRCSPMKGHSHVYWYRQLPEEGLKFMVYLQKENIIDESGMPKERFSAEFPKEGPSILRIQQVVRGDSAAYFCASSPTGPANLQETQYFGPGTRLLVL.

A few counts support this clonotype. The V and J genes are TRBV28 and TRBJ2-2, with TRBD1 identical over 9 bases. Germline loops: CDR1 MDHEN, CDR2 SYDVKM. With V trimmed by 5 bases and J by 3 bases, 7 bases remained unmatched. This CDR3 comprises 16 residues. CDR3 sequence reads: CASSDIRTGDTGELFF. The CDR3 coding sequence is TGTGCCAGCAGTGATATTAGGACAGGGGACACCGGGGAGCTGTTTTTT.

This clonotype has only a few counts. This chain uses TRBV29-1 with TRBJ1-2; D gene ambiguous. The CDR3 loop spans 10 amino acids. In germline, CDR1 is SQVTM, CDR2 ANQGSEA. Between the trimmed V and J ends, which lost 3 bases and 3 bases, there was a span of 2 bases. The CDR3 loop is CSVDYYGYTF. CDR3 DNA: TGCAGCGTTGACTACTATGGCTACACCTTC.

The V and J genes are TRBV7-9 and TRBJ2-5, with D unclear. Trimming left V 3 bases short and J 5 bases short, with 10 bases between. Looked up from germline, CDR1 is SEHNR and CDR2 is FQNEAQ (reference sequence). This CDR3 has 13 residues. The CDR3: CASSFTQTETQYF. The CDR3 DNA follows: TGTGCCAGCAGCTTTACACAAACGGAGACCCAGTACTTC. Full variable domain (remainder filled in from reference TRBV7-9 and TRBJ2-5): DTGVSQNPRHKITKRGQNVTFRCDPISEHNRLYWYRQTLGQGPEFLTYFQNEAQLEKSRLLSDRFSAERPKGSFSTLEIQRTEQGDSAMYLCASSFTQTETQYFGPGTRLLVL.

The chain joins TRBV11-3 to TRBJ2-2, with a weak D call TRBD1 (6 bases). The CDR3 runs to 14 residues. Germline lookup yields CDR1 SGHNT and CDR2 YENEEA. V was trimmed by 5 bases and J by 7 bases, leaving 14 bases between them. The CDR3 DNA reads TGTGCCAGCAGCACAGGGCAGCTCAGCGGGGAGCTGTTTTTT. It translates to CASSTGQLSGELFF.

The J gene is TRBJ1-4, the V gene TRBV21-1. TRBV21-1 is an annotated pseudogene. The CDR3 is made up of 14 amino acids. The CDR3, as DNA: TGTGCCAGCAGCAAAGTGGGGATTAATGAAAAACTGTTTTTT. Translated: CASSKVGINEKLFF.

This rearrangement joins TRBV4-2 to TRBJ2-5; weak D call: TRBD2 (6 bases). V was pared by 0 bases and J by 3 bases, with 14 bases between. This CDR3 has 16 amino acids. CDR1 and CDR2 from the germline V gene are LGHNA and YNFKEQ. CDR3 amino acids: CASSQDGSGAEETQYF. The CDR3 bases are TGTGCCAGCAGCCAAGATGGTAGCGGCGCAGAAGAGACCCAGTACTTC.

This clonotype came up a few times. The chain has TRBV28 and TRBJ2-5; 7 positions match TRBD2. V was clipped by 3 bases and J by 2 bases; unmatched bases: 6. In germline, CDR1 is MDHEN, CDR2 SYDVKM. The CDR3 covers 15 residues. The CDR3 DNA reads TGTGCCAGCAGTTTCCTAGCGGTAGTACAAGAGACCCAGTACTTC. Translation gives CASSFLAVVQETQYF.

This CDR3 is CASSLAPPTSYEQYF. As DNA, the CDR3 is TGTGCCAGCAGCTTGGCCCCCCCAACCTCCTACGAGCAGTACTTC. The rearrangement uses TRBV5-5 and TRBJ2-7; no clear D gene. Trimming took off 0 bases at V and 0 bases at J, with 10 bases between the two ends. The CDR3 has 15 residues. Germline V gene data show CDR1 as SGHKS and CDR2 as YYEKEE (reference sequence). The full variable domain, completed using reference TRBV5-5 and TRBJ2-7, is DAGVTQSPTHLIKTRGQQVTLRCSPISGHKSVSWYQQVLGQGPQFIFQYYEKEERGRGNFPDRFSARQFPNYSSELNVNALLLGDSALYLCASSLAPPTSYEQYFGPGTRLTVT.

This clonotype has only a few counts. The rearrangement links TRBV7-6 to TRBJ1-1; 7 nucleotides match TRBD1. The germline V gene encodes CDR1 SGHVS and CDR2 FNYEAQ. The CDR3 loop spans 14 amino acids. V dropped 5 bases and J dropped 6; count of bases not matched to a gene: 9. The CDR3 region has the DNA TGTGCCAGCAGCCAGACAGGGAAGGACGCTGAAGCTTTCTTT. Translated: CASSQTGKDAEAFF.

V is TRBV19 and J is TRBJ2-1; no firm D call. There are 15 residues in the CDR3. From germline, CDR1 is LNHDA and CDR2 SQIVND (reference sequence). V lost 3 bases and J 7 bases, leaving 16 bases between the germline ends. CDR3 nucleotides: TGTGCCAGTAGTATTGATTGGGGTCCTGGGAATGAGCAGTTCTTC. Protein sequence: CASSIDWGPGNEQFF.

The sample holds many counts of this clonotype. This chain uses TRBV5-1 with TRBJ2-7; D is ambiguous. The V gene lost 0 bases and the J gene lost 2 bases, with 6 bases spanning the gap. CDR1 and CDR2 from the germline V gene are SGHRS and YFSETQ. The CDR3 consists of 13 residues. CDR3 amino acids: CASSLDRPYEQYF. The CDR3 nucleotides read TGCGCCAGCAGCTTGGACAGACCCTACGAGCAGTACTTC.

This chain joins TRBV7-3 and TRBJ2-2; 8 nucleotides line up with TRBD1. The CDR3 consists of 15 residues. Germline CDR1 reads SGHTA; CDR2 reads FQGTGA. V shed 5 bases and J 3 bases; nucleotides not matched to a gene: 5. This CDR3 is CASSTGQGDTGELFF. The CDR3 nucleotides read TGTGCCAGCAGCACAGGACAGGGCGACACCGGGGAGCTGTTTTTT.

This clonotype occurred many times. The V and J genes are TRBV6-1 and TRBJ2-1; 7 bases fit TRBD1. Losses at the gene ends were 6 bases for V and 3 bases for J; bases not matched to a gene: 14. The CDR3 contains 17 residues. Germline assignment: CDR1 MNHNS and CDR2 SASEGT. This CDR3 is CASRARLGTVFYNEQFF. CDR3 coding DNA: TGTGCCAGCAGAGCCAGACTCGGGACAGTATTCTACAATGAGCAGTTCTTC.

This clonotype was seen a few times. V gene TRBV7-9 combines with J gene TRBJ2-7; D is possibly TRBD1 or TRBD2 (5 bases each). The CDR3 spans 14 residues. The germline V and J ends were trimmed by 2 bases and 5 bases, with 13 bases remaining between them. CDR1 is SEHNR and CDR2 is FQNEAQ in the germline V gene (reference sequence). The CDR3 nucleotides are TGTGCCAGCAGCTTACTGGGAGTGGGGGACGAGCAGTACTTC. Translated: CASSLLGVGDEQYF.

This clonotype showed up just a few times. V usage is TRBV5-1 and J usage is TRBJ1-1; weak D call: TRBD1 (6 bases). Trimming pared 3 bases from V and 1 base from J, leaving 25 bases between. In germline, CDR1 is SGHRS, CDR2 YFSETQ. This CDR3 comprises 19 residues. The CDR3 bases are TGCGCCAGCAGCTCTGGGCCGAAAAGAGCCGGGACACAGAACACTGAAGCTTTCTTT. It is translated as CASSSGPKRAGTQNTEAFF.

This clonotype was seen at least ten times. The chain uses TRBV29-1 and TRBJ2-1; D call uncertain. Germline values: CDR1 SQVTM, CDR2 ANQGSEA. Trimming shortened V by 4 bases and J by 7 bases, and 11 bases separated the two germline ends. The CDR3 extends over 12 amino acids. The CDR3: CSVVPTLNEQFF. The CDR3 DNA sequence: TGCAGCGTTGTCCCCACTTTGAATGAGCAGTTCTTC.

This clonotype was observed at least ten times. The V and J genes are TRBV29-1 and TRBJ2-1, with 11 bases matching TRBD1. Unmatched junction bases numbered 3, after V lost 3 bases and J lost 8 bases. There are 13 residues in the CDR3. Germline CDR1 SQVTM, CDR2 ANQGSEA. DNA of the CDR3: TGCAGCGTTGACGGACAGGGGGCCGATGAGCAGTTCTTC. Amino acid sequence: CSVDGQGADEQFF.